The next 16 T cell receptor beta chains were all read from a single sample in a study of beta chain features in type 1 diabetes. Of the isolated RNA, all was reverse transcribed, and so the sequenced material was expressed TCRB transcripts. Clones were sequenced by immunoSEQ multiplex PCR, and TCRdb holds only the in-frame ones, with some missing. The sample lists about 320,000 clones; about 15% were seen once. Source material: central memory CD4+ T cells from blood. The receptors here all came from a man aged 25 to 45 in good health.

Comments on this clone: The same CDR3 is also encoded by other DNA sequences in this sample. This rearrangement joins TRBV5-6 to TRBJ2-5; tentatively, D is TRBD1 (7 bases). Germline CDR1 SGHDT, CDR2 YYEEEE. CDR3 length: 14 residues. Between the trimmed V and J ends, which lost 5 bases and 4 bases, there was a span of 15 bases. The CDR3 nucleotides read TGTGCCAGCAGTATACAGGGGCGGGGAGAGACCCAGTACTTC. Translated: CASSIQGRGETQYF.

In this sample, this clone turned up many times. V gene TRBV6-5 combines with J gene TRBJ1-5, with 7 bases fitting TRBD1. Germline V lookup: CDR1 MNHEY, CDR2 SVGAGI. After removal of 6 bases from V and 6 bases from J, the junction contained 8 bases not matched to a gene. CDR3 length: 14 residues. CDR3 in amino acids: CASRQTGSGQPQHF. CDR3 nucleotide sequence: TGTGCCAGCAGACAGACAGGGTCGGGTCAGCCCCAGCATTTT.

The chain is built from TRBV5-4 and TRBJ2-1; 10 positions match TRBD2. Trimming cost V 0 bases and J 7 bases; bases outside gene matches: 4. The CDR3 length is 15 residues. CDR1 SGHNT and CDR2 YYREEE come from the germline V gene (reference sequence). CDR3 loop: CASSLGLAGLNEQFF. The CDR3 region has the DNA TGTGCCAGCAGCTTGGGACTAGCGGGCCTTAATGAGCAGTTCTTC.

This clone was seen a handful of times. The V call is TRBV7-9, the J call TRBJ1-2, with 7 bases matching TRBD1. V dropped 1 base and J dropped 13; count of bases not matched to a gene: 15. This CDR3 has 15 residues. Germline V lookup: CDR1 SEHNR, CDR2 FQNEAQ (reference sequence). The CDR3 spells CASSLGGSSYRGLTF. The CDR3 coding sequence is TGTGCCAGCAGCTTAGGTGGCAGTTCTTACAGGGGTCTCACCTTC.

This clone occurred a few times. The gene calls are TRBV30 and TRBJ1-3; tentatively, D is TRBD1 (5 bases). CDR3 size: 17 residues. V lost 2 bases and J 5 bases, leaving 22 bases between the germline ends. The germline V gene encodes CDR1 GTSNPN and CDR2 SVGIG (reference sequence). CDR3 in DNA: TGTGCCTGGAGTAACGGGGGTAGTGCGGCTTATAGAAACACCATATATTTT. Its translation is CAWSNGGSAAYRNTIYF.

This clone showed up many times. This chain joins TRBV10-3 and TRBJ2-1; 9 nucleotides line up with TRBD2. V shed 10 bases, J shed 5 bases, and the junction held 6 bases outside the gene matches. The germline gives CDR1 ENHRY, CDR2 SYGVKD. CDR3 size: 13 residues. The CDR3 sequence is CATAGGINNEQFF. The CDR3 region has the DNA TGTGCCACAGCGGGGGGTATTAACAATGAGCAGTTCTTC.

This clone has more than one count but fewer than ten. This chain links TRBV10-2 with TRBJ2-2; D might be TRBD1 (6 bases). Germline V gene lookup returns CDR1 WSHSY and CDR2 SAAADI. This CDR3 spans 14 amino acids. V lost 4 bases and J lost 8, with 14 bases in between. The CDR3 region has the DNA TGCGCCAGCAGTGGGTCCAGGGGTTCAGGGGAGCTGTTTTTT. Protein sequence: CASSGSRGSGELFF.

J is TRBJ2-7 and V is TRBV6-6; tentatively, D is TRBD2 (5 bases). V was clipped by 7 bases and J by 2 bases, with 12 bases between them. Germline V gene lookup returns CDR1 MNHNY and CDR2 SVGAGI (reference sequence). The CDR3 has 13 residues. This CDR3 is CASKPGLAYEQYV. In DNA form, the CDR3 reads TGTGCCAGCAAGCCGGGATTAGCCTACGAGCAGTACGTC.

The chain uses TRBV6-5 and TRBJ2-3; weak D call: TRBD2 (6 bases). This CDR3 has 11 residues. V shed 7 bases and J shed 8 bases, with 10 bases lying between them. Germline assignment: CDR1 MNHEY and CDR2 SVGAGI. CDR3 protein: CASNPGGTQYF. The CDR3 DNA reads as TGTGCCAGCAATCCCGGGGGTACGCAGTATTTT.

The CDR3 protein is CASRSPGHLTDTQYF. Written as DNA, the CDR3 is TGTGCCAGCCGGTCTCCGGGACATCTCACAGATACGCAGTATTTT. V gene TRBV6-1 combines with J gene TRBJ2-3, with D tentatively TRBD1 (6 bases). This CDR3 has 15 residues. From germline, CDR1 is MNHNS and CDR2 SASEGT. Trimming shortened V by 8 bases and J by 2 bases, and 17 bases separated the two germline ends.

The J gene is TRBJ1-6, the V gene TRBV19, with 9 bases matching TRBD1. The CDR3 sequence is 14 residues long. CDR1 LNHDA and CDR2 SQIVND come from the germline V gene (reference sequence). V was clipped by 10 bases and J by 4 bases; unmatched bases: 5. The CDR3 is CATQGQGYNSPLHF. The CDR3 nucleotides read TGTGCCACCCAGGGACAGGGATATAATTCACCCCTCCACTTT.

The chain employs TRBV2 and TRBJ2-3, with 7 bases lining up with TRBD2. CDR3 length equals 20 residues. CDR1 SNHLY and CDR2 FYNNEI come from the germline V gene. The ends lost 8 bases at V and 2 bases at J; junction bases unmatched: 25. In DNA, the CDR3 is TGTGCCAGCGGTTCGTCCAGGGTGCCGCTGACTAGCAGCCCCACAGATACGCAGTATTTT. Translating it yields CASGSSRVPLTSSPTDTQYF.

The chain employs TRBV2 and TRBJ2-2; 10 bases match TRBD2. The germline V gene encodes CDR1 SNHLY and CDR2 FYNNEI. V lost 6 bases, J lost 4 bases, and 5 bases stayed unmatched. This CDR3 comprises 15 residues. The chain's CDR3 is CASRRLAGVTGELFF. CDR3 sequence (DNA): TGTGCCAGCAGGAGGCTAGCGGGGGTCACCGGGGAGCTGTTTTTT.

This chain joins TRBV6-5 and TRBJ2-3; a weak D match, TRBD1 (7 bases). Per germline, CDR1 MNHEY and CDR2 SVGAGI. V lost 4 bases and J lost 1, with 12 bases in between. The CDR3 spans 15 residues. CDR3 sequence: CASSSRGTGTDTQYF. CDR3 nucleotide sequence: TGTGCCAGCAGTTCCCGGGGGACAGGCACAGATACGCAGTATTTT.

The table lists this clone with a few counts. The same CDR3 also results from other DNA sequences found in this sample. The chain has TRBV7-9 and TRBJ1-2, with D hard to call. The CDR3 is 14 amino acids. Germline values: CDR1 SEHNR, CDR2 FQNEAQ (reference sequence). With 1 base removed from V and 3 bases from J, the gap between germline ends came to 9 bases. The CDR3 region is CASSLVLGDYGYTF. The DNA of the CDR3 is TGTGCCAGCAGCTTAGTTCTAGGAGACTATGGCTACACCTTC.

The chain has TRBV5-6 and TRBJ1-4, with unresolved D. Germline CDR1 SGHDT, CDR2 YYEEEE. Trimming stripped 0 bases from V and 4 bases from J, with 7 bases between. The CDR3 runs to 14 residues. The CDR3 reads CASSLGTHNEKLFF. Written as DNA, the CDR3 is TGTGCCAGCAGCTTGGGGACGCATAATGAAAAACTGTTTTTT.